This TCR beta chain was sequenced during a study of OX40 agonist ivuxolimab in advanced cancers. Unmatched junction bases numbered 7, after V lost 4 bases and J lost 5 bases. There are 14 residues in the CDR3. Germline-derived CDR1 and CDR2 are SGHAT and FQNNGV. TCRdb's copy holds only in-frame clones and misses some; the assay was immunoSEQ multiplex PCR. Found here are around 35,000 clones, about 90% of them singletons; the top ten hold around 35%. Sequences were derived from CD4+ or CD8+ T cells sorted from blood, sampled in a trial of the OX40 agonist ivuxolimab. The V call is TRBV11-2, the J call TRBJ2-5, with 7 bases that match TRBD2. This receptor was obtained from an adult with an advanced solid tumor such as melanoma, head and neck, liver or kidney cancer. In DNA, the CDR3 is TGTGCCAGCAGCTCTAGGGGCGGGAGCGAGACCCAGTACTTC. Protein sequence: CASSSRGGSETQYF. Full variable domain (rest looked up from reference TRBV11-2 and TRBJ2-5): EAGVAQSPRYKIIEKRQSVAFWCNPISGHATLYWYQQILGQGPKLLIQFQNNGVVDDSQLPKDRFSAERLKGVDSTLKIQPAKLEDSAVYLCASSSRGGSETQYFGPGTRLLVL.